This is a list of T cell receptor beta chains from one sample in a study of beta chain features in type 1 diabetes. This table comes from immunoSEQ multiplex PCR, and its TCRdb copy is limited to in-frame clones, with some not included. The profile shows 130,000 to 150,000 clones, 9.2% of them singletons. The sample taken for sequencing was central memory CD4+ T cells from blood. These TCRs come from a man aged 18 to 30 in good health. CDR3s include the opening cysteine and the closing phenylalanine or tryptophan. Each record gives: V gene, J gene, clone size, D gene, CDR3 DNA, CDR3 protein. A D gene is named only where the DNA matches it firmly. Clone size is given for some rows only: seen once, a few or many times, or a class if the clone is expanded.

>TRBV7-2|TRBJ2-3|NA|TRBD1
TGTGCCAGCAGCAGGGGCCCCGGGACAGGTCGCACAGATACGCAGTATTTT
CASSRGPGTGRTDTQYF
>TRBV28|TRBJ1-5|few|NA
TGTGCCAGCAGTAAGAGACAGGTTAGCAATCAGCCCCAGCATTTT
CASSKRQVSNQPQHF
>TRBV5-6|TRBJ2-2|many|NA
TGTGCCAGCAGCTTGTCAGTCGGGGAGCTGTTTTTT
CASSLSVGELFF
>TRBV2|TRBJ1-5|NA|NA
TGTGCCAGCAGGATCGGGACACCCAGTGAGCCCCAGCATTTT
CASRIGTPSEPQHF
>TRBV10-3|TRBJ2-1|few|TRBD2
TGTGCCATCAGTGGTAGCGGGGATGAGCAGTTCTTC
CAISGSGDEQFF
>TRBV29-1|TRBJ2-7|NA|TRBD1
TGCAGCGTTGAATCCCGGGACAGGGGGCAGTGGGGCTCCTACGAGCAGTACTTC
CSVESRDRGQWGSYEQYF
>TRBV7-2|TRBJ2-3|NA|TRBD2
TGTGCCAGCAGCTTAGCGCCGGGGGGGCTACCAGATACGCAATATTTT
CASSLAPGGLPDTQYF
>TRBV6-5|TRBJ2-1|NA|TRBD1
TGTGCCAGCAGACGGGACAGGGAATATGAGCAGTTCTTC
CASRRDREYEQFF
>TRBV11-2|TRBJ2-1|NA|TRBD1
TGTGCCAGCAGCTTACGGACAGGAAACAATGAGCAGTTCTTC
CASSLRTGNNEQFF
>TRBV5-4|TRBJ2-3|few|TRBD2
TGTGCCAGCAGCTTGAGAGCGGGACCGGGGACAGATACGCAGTATTTT
CASSLRAGPGTDTQYF
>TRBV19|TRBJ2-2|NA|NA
TGTGCCAGTAGGCCAAGGGGGGGCCCGGGCACCGGGGAGCTGTTTTTT
CASRPRGGPGTGELFF
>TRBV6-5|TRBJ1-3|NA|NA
TGTGCCAGCAGTTACAGGGGTACTGGAAACACCATATATTTT
CASSYRGTGNTIYF
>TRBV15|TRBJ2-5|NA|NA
TGTGCCACCAGCAGAGATCCTACAGAGACCCAGTACTTC
CATSRDPTETQYF
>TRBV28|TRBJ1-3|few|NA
TGTGCCAGCGGGACACCGTATTCTGGAAACACCATATATTTT
CASGTPYSGNTIYF
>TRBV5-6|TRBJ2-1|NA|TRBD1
TGTGCCAGCATGAACCGGGACAGGGGGTTCAATGAGCAGTTCTTC
CASMNRDRGFNEQFF
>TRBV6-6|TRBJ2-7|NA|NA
TGTGCCTCTTCAGGCGCAGACTACGAGCAGTACTTC
CASSGADYEQYF
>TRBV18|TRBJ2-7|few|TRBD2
TGTGCCAGCTCACCGGCCAGCGGGGGATCCTACGAGCAGTACTTC
CASSPASGGSYEQYF
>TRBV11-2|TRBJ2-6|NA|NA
TGTGCCAGCAGCTTATTGGCGGGGGCTAATGGGGCCAACGTCCTGACTTTC
CASSLLAGANGANVLTF
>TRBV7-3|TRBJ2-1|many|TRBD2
TGTGCCAGCAGCTTAAGGCGGGGGGGCAGGTACAATGAGCAGTTCTTC
CASSLRRGGRYNEQFF
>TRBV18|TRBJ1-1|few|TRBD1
TGTGCCAGCTCACCGGGACAGCCGCGCACTGAAGCTTTCTTT
CASSPGQPRTEAFF
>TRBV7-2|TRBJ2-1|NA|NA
TGTGCCAGCAGCTTACGGGGGAAGCAGTTCTTC
CASSLRGKQFF
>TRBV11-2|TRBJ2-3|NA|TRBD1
TGTGCCAGCAGCTTACGCCGACAGGGGTGGGGCACAGATACGCAGTATTTT
CASSLRRQGWGTDTQYF
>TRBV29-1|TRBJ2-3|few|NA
TGCAGCGCACGAAGGGGCAGCACAGATACGCAGTATTTT
CSARRGSTDTQYF
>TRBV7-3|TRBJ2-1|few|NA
TGTGCCAGCAGCGCTTCTGCGGGGTACAATGAGCAGTTCTTC
CASSASAGYNEQFF
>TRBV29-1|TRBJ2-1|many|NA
TGCAGCGTCCGAGGGGGAGCTGAGCAGTTCTTC
CSVRGGAEQFF
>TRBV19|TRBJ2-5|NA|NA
TGTGCCAGTACCCCAGGAAGGACTCAAGAAGAGACCCAGTACTTC
CASTPGRTQEETQYF
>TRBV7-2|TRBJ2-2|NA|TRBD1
TGTGCCAGCAGCTACGCGACAGGGCCGAACACCGGGGAGCTGTTTTTT
CASSYATGPNTGELFF
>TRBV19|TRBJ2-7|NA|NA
TGTGCCAGTAGTATCACAAGGAGCTCCTACGAGCAGTACTTC
CASSITRSSYEQYF
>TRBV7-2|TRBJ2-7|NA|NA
TGTGCCAGCAGCTCTACCACCCGTCGCAACGAGCAGTACTTC
CASSSTTRRNEQYF
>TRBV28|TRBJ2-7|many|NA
TGTGCCAGCAGTGCCGGGAACGGGCAGTACTTC
CASSAGNGQYF
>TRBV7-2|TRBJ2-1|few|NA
TGTGCCAGCAGCTTGGACCCCAAGGGGAAGCAGTTCTTC
CASSLDPKGKQFF
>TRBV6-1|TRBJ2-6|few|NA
TGTGCCAGCAGTGAAAGGGGCCCCACCGGATCTGGGGCCAACGTCCTGACTTTC
CASSERGPTGSGANVLTF
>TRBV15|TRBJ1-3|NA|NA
TGTGCCACCAGCAGAGGTCCGGTCTCTGGAAACACCATATATTTT
CATSRGPVSGNTIYF
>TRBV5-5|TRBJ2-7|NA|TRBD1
TGTGCCAGCAGCCTCGGGACAGGGTTTTACGAGCAGTACTTC
CASSLGTGFYEQYF
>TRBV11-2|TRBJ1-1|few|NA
TGTGCCAGCAGCTTAGTAGCTGCGGGGGGGAACACTGAAGCTTTCTTT
CASSLVAAGGNTEAFF
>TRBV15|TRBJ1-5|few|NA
TGTGCCACCAGCAGGGGGGCCGGGGCCGATCAGCCCCAGCATTTT
CATSRGAGADQPQHF
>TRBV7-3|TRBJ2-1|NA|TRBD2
TGTGCCAGCAGCTTAAAAGGGGACCGTAGCGGGGGGGCCGCCAATGAGCAGTTCTTC
CASSLKGDRSGGAANEQFF
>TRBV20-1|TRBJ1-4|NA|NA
TGCAGTGCTAGAGCGAATGAAAAACTGTTTTTT
CSARANEKLFF
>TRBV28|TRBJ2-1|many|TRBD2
TGTGCCAGCAGAAAGGGGGCGGGGGGGCTCAATGAGCAGTTCTTC
CASRKGAGGLNEQFF
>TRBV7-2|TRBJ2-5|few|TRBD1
TGTGCCAGCAGCTTCAGGGGGCGGGAGACCCAGTACTTC
CASSFRGRETQYF
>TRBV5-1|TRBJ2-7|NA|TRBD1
TGCGCCAGCAGCTCGGGACAGAAGTACGAGCAGTACTTC
CASSSGQKYEQYF
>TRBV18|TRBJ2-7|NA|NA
TGTGCCAGCTCAGATCGAGGGACTTCCTCCTACGAGCAGTACTTC
CASSDRGTSSYEQYF
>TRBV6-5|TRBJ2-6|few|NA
TGTGCCAGCAGTTCCCAGGCTGGGGCCAACGTCCTGACTTTC
CASSSQAGANVLTF
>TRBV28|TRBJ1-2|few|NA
TGTGCCAGCAGACCACAGGAGAACTATGGCTACACCTTC
CASRPQENYGYTF
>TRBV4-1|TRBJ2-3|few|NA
TGCGCCAGCAGCCAGGGCCCAGGGGGCACAGATACGCAGTATTTT
CASSQGPGGTDTQYF
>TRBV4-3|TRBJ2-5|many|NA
TGCGCCAGCAGCCAAGTGCTAGCCTCAGAGACCCAGTACTTC
CASSQVLASETQYF
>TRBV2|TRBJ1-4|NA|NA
TGTGCCAGCGGAACCCCTCCGGGAGGGGGGAATGAAAAACTGTTTTTT
CASGTPPGGGNEKLFF
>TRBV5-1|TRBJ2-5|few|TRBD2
TGCGCCAGCAGCTTGGGACTAGCGGGGCCCCAAGAGACCCAGTACTTC
CASSLGLAGPQETQYF
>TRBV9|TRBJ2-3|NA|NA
TGTGCCAGCAGCGTAGCTAGTAGGGATACGCAGTATTTT
CASSVASRDTQYF
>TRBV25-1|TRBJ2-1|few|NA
TGTGCCAGCAGTGAATGGAGAGGGTTGCCCTACAATGAGCAGTTCTTC
CASSEWRGLPYNEQFF
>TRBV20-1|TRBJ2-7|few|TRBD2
TGCAGTGCGGCGCCGGGACTAGGGTACTTC
CSAAPGLGYF
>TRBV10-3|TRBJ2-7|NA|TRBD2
TGTGCCATCAGTGAGGGGCTAGCGGGACTCTCCTACGAGCAGTACTTC
CAISEGLAGLSYEQYF
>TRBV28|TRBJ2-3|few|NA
TGTGCCAGCAGTTTAGAGGCTTTGTGGGGGGGGCCGCCAGATACGCAGTATTTT
CASSLEALWGGPPDTQYF
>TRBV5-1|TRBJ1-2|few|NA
TGCGCCAGCAGCATACAGGGAGACTATGGCTACACCTTC
CASSIQGDYGYTF
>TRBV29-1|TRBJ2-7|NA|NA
TGCAGCGTTGATGGGGCCAGGGGAGATCCGAGGCAGTACTTC
CSVDGARGDPRQYF
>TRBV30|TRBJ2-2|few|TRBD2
TGTGCCTGGAGTGACCCGACTAGCGGGGGGGCCGGCACCGGGGAGCTGTTTTTT
CAWSDPTSGGAGTGELFF
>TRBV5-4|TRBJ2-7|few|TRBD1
TGTGCCAGCAGCGGCAAACAGGGGACCTACGAGCAGTACTTC
CASSGKQGTYEQYF
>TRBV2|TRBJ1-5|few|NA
TGTGCCAGCAGTGAACAGGGGCCGCATCAGCCCCAGCATTTT
CASSEQGPHQPQHF
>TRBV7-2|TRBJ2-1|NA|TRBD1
TGTGCCAGCAGCATTGGACAGGGGTCCTACAATGAGCAGTTCTTC
CASSIGQGSYNEQFF